This T cell receptor beta chain stems from a study of PD-1 blockade in classical Hodgkin lymphoma. Study background: Patients were infused with nivolumab 3 mg/kg every 2 weeks.

There was relapse after autologous stem cell transplantation in every patient, and there was variation in brentuximab vedotin exposure. For this clone: The antigen is not known.

TCRdb's table, derived via immunoSEQ multiplex PCR, lists solely in-frame clones and lacks some. The data contain more than 4,000 clones, around 69% of them singletons. General study findings and limits: Complete responders possessed baseline diversity comparable to newly diagnosed patients. Diminished baseline TCR diversity has been reported in newly diagnosed patients relative to healthy donors.

Trimming cost V 8 bases and J 4 bases, with 10 bases left between them. The CDR3 sequence is 11 residues long. Germline V gives CDR1 GTSNPN, CDR2 SVGIG (reference sequence). The V call is TRBV30, the J call TRBJ2-3, with no clear D. This clonotype was obtained from a human donor with classical Hodgkin lymphoma. Sequences were derived from peripheral blood mononuclear cells (PBMCs), sampled before the second cycle of nivolumab. For the CDR3, the DNA is TGTGCCCTCCAGAACCCAGATACGCAGTATTTT. Translated, it gives CALQNPDTQYF.